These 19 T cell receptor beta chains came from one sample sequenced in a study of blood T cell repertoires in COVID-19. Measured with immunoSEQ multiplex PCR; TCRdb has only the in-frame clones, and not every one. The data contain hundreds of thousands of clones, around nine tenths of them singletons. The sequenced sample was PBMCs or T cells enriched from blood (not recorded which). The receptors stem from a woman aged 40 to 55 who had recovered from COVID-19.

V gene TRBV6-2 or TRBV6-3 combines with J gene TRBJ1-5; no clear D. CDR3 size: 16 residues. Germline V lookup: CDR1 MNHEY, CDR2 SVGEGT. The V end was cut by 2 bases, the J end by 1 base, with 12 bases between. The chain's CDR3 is CASSYGGLISNQPQHF. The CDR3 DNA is TGTGCCAGCAGTTACGGTGGACTGATAAGCAATCAGCCCCAGCATTTT.

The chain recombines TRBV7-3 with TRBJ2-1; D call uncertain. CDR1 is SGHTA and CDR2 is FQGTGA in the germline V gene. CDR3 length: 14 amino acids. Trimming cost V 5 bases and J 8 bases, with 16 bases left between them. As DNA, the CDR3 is TGTGCCAGCAGCCCCTCTAACCCCTCGGATGAGCAGTTCTTC. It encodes CASSPSNPSDEQFF.

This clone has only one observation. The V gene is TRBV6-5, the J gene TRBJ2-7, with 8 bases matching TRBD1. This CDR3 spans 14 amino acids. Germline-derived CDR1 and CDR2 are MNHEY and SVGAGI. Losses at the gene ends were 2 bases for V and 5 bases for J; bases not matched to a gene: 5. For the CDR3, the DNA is TGTGCCAGCAGTTACGTTCAGGGGGCTAACGAGCAGTACTTC. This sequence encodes CASSYVQGANEQYF.

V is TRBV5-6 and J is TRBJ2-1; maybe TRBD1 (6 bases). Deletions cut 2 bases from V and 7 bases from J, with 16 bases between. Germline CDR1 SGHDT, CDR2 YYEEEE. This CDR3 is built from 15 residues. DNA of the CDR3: TGTGCCAGCAGCTTCGAAGGACAGAGATTAAATGAGCAGTTCTTC. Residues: CASSFEGQRLNEQFF. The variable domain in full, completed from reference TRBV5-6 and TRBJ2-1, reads DAGVTQSPTHLIKTRGQQVTLRCSPKSGHDTVSWYQQALGQGPQFIFQYYEEEERQRGNFPDRFSGHQFPNYSSELNVNALLLGDSALYLCASSFEGQRLNEQFFGPGTRLTVL.

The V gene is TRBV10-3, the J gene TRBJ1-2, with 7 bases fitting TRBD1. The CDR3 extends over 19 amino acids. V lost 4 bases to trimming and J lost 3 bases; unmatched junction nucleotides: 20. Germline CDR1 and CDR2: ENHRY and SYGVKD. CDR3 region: CAISGGDLGRGQLHYGYTF. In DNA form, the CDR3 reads TGTGCCATCAGTGGGGGAGATCTTGGGCGGGGACAGTTACACTATGGCTACACCTTC.

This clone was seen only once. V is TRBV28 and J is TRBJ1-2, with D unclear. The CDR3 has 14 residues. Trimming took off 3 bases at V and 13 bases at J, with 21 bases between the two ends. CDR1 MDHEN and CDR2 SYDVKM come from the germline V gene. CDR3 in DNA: TGTGCCAGCAGTTTTCGGGTGAATAATCACCTTATCACCTTC. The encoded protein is CASSFRVNNHLITF.

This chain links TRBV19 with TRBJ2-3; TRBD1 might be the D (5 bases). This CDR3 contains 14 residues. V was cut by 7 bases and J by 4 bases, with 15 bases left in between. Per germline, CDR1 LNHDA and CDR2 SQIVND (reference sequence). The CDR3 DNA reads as TGTGCCAGTAAGGGCAGGGTAGGGCCAGATACGCAGTATTTT. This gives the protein CASKGRVGPDTQYF.

CDR3 DNA sequence: TGTGCCATCACGACGGGACTTTTCACAGATACGCAGTATTTT. It yields the protein CAITTGLFTDTQYF. This chain uses TRBV10-3 with TRBJ2-3; D perhaps matches TRBD2 (6 bases). Germline V lookup: CDR1 ENHRY, CDR2 SYGVKD. V was shortened by 7 bases and J by 2 bases, with 13 bases between the two germline ends. The CDR3 is made up of 14 amino acids.

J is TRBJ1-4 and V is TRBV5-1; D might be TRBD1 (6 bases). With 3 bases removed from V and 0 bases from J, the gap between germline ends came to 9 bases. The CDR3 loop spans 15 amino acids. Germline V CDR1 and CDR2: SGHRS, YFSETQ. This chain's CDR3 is CASSSRTATNEKLFF. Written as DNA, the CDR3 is TGCGCCAGCAGCTCGAGGACAGCAACTAATGAAAAACTGTTTTTT. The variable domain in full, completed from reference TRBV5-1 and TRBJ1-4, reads KAGVTQTPRYLIKTRGQQVTLSCSPISGHRSVSWYQQTPGQGLQFLFEYFSETQRNKGNFPGRFSGRQFSNSRSEMNVSTLELGDSALYLCASSSRTATNEKLFFGSGTQLSVL.

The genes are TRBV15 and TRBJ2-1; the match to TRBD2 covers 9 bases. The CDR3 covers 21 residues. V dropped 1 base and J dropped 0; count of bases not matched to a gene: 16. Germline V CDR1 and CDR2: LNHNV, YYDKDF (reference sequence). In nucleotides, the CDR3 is TGTGCCACCAGCAGAGGAGTAGGGGCTAGCGGGGCACTTAGCTCCTACAATGAGCAGTTCTTC. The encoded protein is CATSRGVGASGALSSYNEQFF.

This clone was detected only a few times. For the CDR3, the DNA is TGTGCCATCAGACCCGACTATGCAGCCTACGAGCAGTACTTC. This translates into CAIRPDYAAYEQYF. This chain connects TRBV10-3 to TRBJ2-7, with a weak D call TRBD2 (5 bases). V was cut by 6 bases and J by 2 bases, with 14 bases left in between. The CDR3 length is 14 residues. Germline loops: CDR1 ENHRY, CDR2 SYGVKD.

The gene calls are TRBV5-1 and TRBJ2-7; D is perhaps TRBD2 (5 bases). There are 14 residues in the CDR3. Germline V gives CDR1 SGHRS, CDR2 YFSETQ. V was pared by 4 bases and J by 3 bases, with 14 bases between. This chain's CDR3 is CASSAGSGFYEQYF. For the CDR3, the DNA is TGCGCCAGCAGCGCGGGCTCAGGCTTCTACGAGCAGTACTTC.

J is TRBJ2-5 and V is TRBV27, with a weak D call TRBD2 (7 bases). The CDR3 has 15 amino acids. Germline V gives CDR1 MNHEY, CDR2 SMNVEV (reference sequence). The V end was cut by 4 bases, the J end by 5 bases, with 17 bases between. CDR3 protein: CASSSPGGPWETQYF. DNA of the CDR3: TGTGCCAGCAGTTCCCCCGGGGGGCCGTGGGAGACCCAGTACTTC.

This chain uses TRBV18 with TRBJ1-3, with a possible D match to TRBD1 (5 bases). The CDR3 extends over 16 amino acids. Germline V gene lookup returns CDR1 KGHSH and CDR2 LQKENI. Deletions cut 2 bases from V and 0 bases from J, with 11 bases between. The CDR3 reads CASSPGAASSGNTIYF. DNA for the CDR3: TGTGCCAGCTCACCAGGGGCAGCTAGCTCTGGAAACACCATATATTTT.

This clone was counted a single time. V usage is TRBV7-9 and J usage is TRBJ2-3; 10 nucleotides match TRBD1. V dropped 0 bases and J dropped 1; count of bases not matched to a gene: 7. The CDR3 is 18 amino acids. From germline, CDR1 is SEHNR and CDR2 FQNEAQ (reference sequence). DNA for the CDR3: TGTGCCAGCAGCTTAGCGCTGGGACAGGGGTTCGGCACAGATACGCAGTATTTT. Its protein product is CASSLALGQGFGTDTQYF.

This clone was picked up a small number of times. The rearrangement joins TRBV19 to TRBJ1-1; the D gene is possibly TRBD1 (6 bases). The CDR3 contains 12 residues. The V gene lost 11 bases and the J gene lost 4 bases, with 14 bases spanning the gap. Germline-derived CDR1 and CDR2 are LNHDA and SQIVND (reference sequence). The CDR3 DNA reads TGTGCCTCAGATGAAGGGGGCACTGAAGCTTTCTTT. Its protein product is CASDEGGTEAFF.

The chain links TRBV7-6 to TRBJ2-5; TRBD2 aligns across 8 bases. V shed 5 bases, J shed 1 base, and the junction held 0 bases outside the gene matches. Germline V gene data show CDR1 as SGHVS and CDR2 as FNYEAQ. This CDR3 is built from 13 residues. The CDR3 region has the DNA TGTGCCAGCAGCGCGGGGGGCCAAGAGACCCAGTACTTC. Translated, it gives CASSAGGQETQYF.

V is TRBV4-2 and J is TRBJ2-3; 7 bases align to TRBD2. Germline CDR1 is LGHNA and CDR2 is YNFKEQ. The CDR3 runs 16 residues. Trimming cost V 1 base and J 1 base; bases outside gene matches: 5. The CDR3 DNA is TGTGCCAGCAGCCAAGTGGGCGGGAGCGGCACAGATACGCAGTATTTT. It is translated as CASSQVGGSGTDTQYF.

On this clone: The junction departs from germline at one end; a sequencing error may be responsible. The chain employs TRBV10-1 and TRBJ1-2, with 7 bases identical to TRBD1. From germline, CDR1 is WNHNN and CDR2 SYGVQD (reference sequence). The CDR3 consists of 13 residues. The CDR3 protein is CASSDIRTGLKAF. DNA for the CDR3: TGCGCCAGCAGTGATATACGGACAGGCCTGAAAGCCTTC.